A single sample gave rise to the 28 T cell receptor beta chains below, sequenced in a study of OX40 agonist ivuxolimab in advanced cancers. Library method: the immunoSEQ multiplex PCR assay. Here the immuneACCESS table is served through TCRdb, limited to in-frame sequences with V and J called. Missing clones are a known gap in these copies; in checked studies unresolved V genes cover under half, and the rest lacks a known reason. A total of 84,000 or so clones appear in this sample, about 93% of them only once. The ten largest make up approximately 10% of the sample. The source material was CD4+ or CD8+ T cells sorted from blood, sampled in a trial of the OX40 agonist ivuxolimab. These receptors were taken from an adult with an advanced solid tumor such as melanoma, head and neck, liver or kidney cancer.

This CDR3 is CSVRGQASEYNEQFF. In nucleotides, the CDR3 is TGCAGCGTTCGGGGGCAGGCTAGCGAGTACAATGAGCAGTTCTTC. The rearrangement links TRBV29-1 to TRBJ2-1; D may match TRBD1 or TRBD2 (6 bases each). CDR3 length: 15 amino acids. Germline V lookup: CDR1 SQVTM, CDR2 ANQGSEA. V was pared by 5 bases and J by 4 bases, with 18 bases between.

The rearrangement uses TRBV27 and TRBJ1-2; D perhaps matches TRBD1 (5 bases). The CDR3 extends over 14 amino acids. Trimming removed 5 bases at V and 3 bases at J, with 13 bases between. From germline, CDR1 is MNHEY and CDR2 SMNVEV (reference sequence). In nucleotides, the CDR3 is TGTGCCAGCAGTCCCTTTACAGGAGACTATGGCTACACCTTC. It is translated as CASSPFTGDYGYTF.

This chain joins TRBV5-5 and TRBJ2-2, with TRBD2 identical over 9 bases. This CDR3 region has 17 residues. From germline, CDR1 is SGHKS and CDR2 YYEKEE (reference sequence). With 0 bases clipped from V and 6 bases from J, the junction kept 9 bases outside the gene matches. This chain's CDR3 is CASSLVPSGMYAGELFF. CDR3 bases: TGTGCCAGCAGCTTGGTTCCTAGCGGGATGTACGCCGGGGAGCTGTTTTTT. Full variable domain (outside the CDR3, taken from reference TRBV5-5 and TRBJ2-2): DAGVTQSPTHLIKTRGQQVTLRCSPISGHKSVSWYQQVLGQGPQFIFQYYEKEERGRGNFPDRFSARQFPNYSSELNVNALLLGDSALYLCASSLVPSGMYAGELFFGEGSRLTVL.

The V gene is TRBV11-2, the J gene TRBJ2-5; D is unclear. V was pared by 1 base and J by 9 bases, with 15 bases between. CDR3 length: 14 residues. Germline V gene lookup returns CDR1 SGHAT and CDR2 FQNNGV. The CDR3: CASSLGVLREAQYF. The CDR3 DNA reads TGTGCCAGCAGCTTAGGGGTTCTTAGAGAAGCCCAGTACTTC.

The chain employs TRBV30 and TRBJ1-2, with D perhaps TRBD1 (5 bases). V dropped 1 base and J dropped 6 bases, with 12 bases sitting between them. The CDR3 sequence is 13 residues long. From germline, CDR1 is GTSNPN and CDR2 SVGIG (reference sequence). CDR3 sequence reads: CAWSAPRENGYTF. CDR3 sequence (DNA): TGTGCCTGGAGTGCCCCCAGGGAAAATGGCTACACCTTC.

The V gene is TRBV11-2, the J gene TRBJ2-5, with 8 bases fitting TRBD1. After removal of 1 base from V and 5 bases from J, the junction contained 9 bases not matched to a gene. Germline loops: CDR1 SGHAT, CDR2 FQNNGV. This CDR3 has 16 amino acids. CDR3: CASSLVAGGAKETQYF. For the CDR3, the DNA is TGTGCCAGCAGCTTAGTAGCAGGGGGCGCGAAGGAGACCCAGTACTTC.

This clone was seen once. This chain joins TRBV5-1 and TRBJ2-2; tentatively, D is TRBD2 (5 bases). Germline CDR1 reads SGHRS; CDR2 reads YFSETQ. This CDR3 spans 15 amino acids. Trimming cost V 4 bases and J 0 bases, with 10 bases left between them. CDR3: CASSGTGANTGELFF. The CDR3 DNA reads as TGCGCCAGCAGCGGCACCGGGGCGAACACCGGGGAGCTGTTTTTT.

This CDR3 reads CAASYEQYF. CDR3 sequence (DNA): TGTGCCGCGAGCTACGAGCAGTACTTC. The chain has TRBV6-6 and TRBJ2-7, with D unresolved. Germline values: CDR1 MNHNY, CDR2 SVGAGI (reference sequence). CDR3 length equals 9 residues. Deletions cut 11 bases from V and 3 bases from J, with 5 bases between.

The gene calls are TRBV19 and TRBJ1-2; 8 bases are a match to TRBD1. Germline CDR1 is LNHDA and CDR2 is SQIVND (reference sequence). Trimming at V came to 5 bases and at J to 4 bases, leaving 6 bases not matched to a gene. This CDR3 has 14 amino acids. The CDR3 sequence: CASSPNTGGYGYTF. DNA for the CDR3: TGTGCCAGTAGTCCGAATACAGGGGGCTATGGCTACACCTTC.

The chain recombines TRBV13 with TRBJ1-2; D remains ambiguous. Trimming took off 5 bases at V and 1 base at J, with 14 bases between the two ends. Germline CDR1 is PRHDT and CDR2 is FYEKMQ (reference sequence). The CDR3 spans 15 residues. This CDR3 reads CASSDNSRDNYGYTF. In DNA, the CDR3 is TGTGCCAGCAGCGATAACTCTCGGGATAACTATGGCTACACCTTC.

The CDR3 DNA is TGTGCCAGCAGCTACTCGCTAAGTCCCTACGAGCAGTACTTC. Protein: CASSYSLSPYEQYF. The chain employs TRBV7-9 and TRBJ2-7; D unclear. The V and J ends lost 4 bases and 2 bases respectively, with 12 bases between them. In germline, CDR1 is SEHNR, CDR2 FQNEAQ (reference sequence). The CDR3 length is 14 residues.

The chain has TRBV6-1 and TRBJ2-3; D might be TRBD2 (6 bases). Germline V gene data show CDR1 as MNHNS and CDR2 as SASEGT. V was trimmed by 3 bases and J by 4 bases, leaving 14 bases between them. The CDR3 runs 15 residues. Here the CDR3 DNA reads TGTGCCAGCAGTGATTGGGACTCGCCGGCAGATACGCAGTATTTT. Translation gives CASSDWDSPADTQYF.

The chain carries TRBV29-1 and TRBJ2-1; D call uncertain. The CDR3 has 10 amino acids. Germline lookup yields CDR1 SQVTM and CDR2 ANQGSEA. Trimming took off 8 bases at V and 4 bases at J, with 6 bases between the two ends. The CDR3 loop is CSTFYNEQFF. The DNA for the CDR3 is TGCAGCACCTTTTACAATGAGCAGTTCTTC.

The chain employs TRBV10-3 and TRBJ2-1; D is tentatively TRBD1 or TRBD2 (5 bases each). CDR1 and CDR2 (germline): ENHRY, SYGVKD. The CDR3 has 14 residues. Trimming took 2 bases from V and 8 from J, leaving 13 bases between them. CDR3 residues: CAISEGGPGHEQFF. The CDR3 DNA reads as TGTGCCATCAGTGAGGGGGGTCCGGGGCATGAGCAGTTCTTC.

This rearrangement joins TRBV5-1 to TRBJ2-7; the D call may be TRBD1 or TRBD2 (5 bases each). Per germline, CDR1 SGHRS and CDR2 YFSETQ. The V gene lost 2 bases and the J gene lost 5 bases, with 17 bases spanning the gap. CDR3 size: 15 residues. The CDR3 nucleotides are TGCGCCAGCAGCTTTTTCATGATTGGGACCGACGAGCAGTACTTC. Its translation: CASSFFMIGTDEQYF.

The V gene is TRBV10-1, the J gene TRBJ1-5; no clear D. This CDR3 spans 15 amino acids. V lost 3 bases and J lost 2, with 11 bases in between. The germline gives CDR1 WNHNN, CDR2 SYGVQD (reference sequence). CDR3 amino acids: CASSEWEAGNQPQHF. CDR3 DNA sequence: TGCGCCAGCAGTGAATGGGAGGCTGGCAATCAGCCCCAGCATTTT.

The chain is built from TRBV10-3 and TRBJ2-1; 9 bases are a match to TRBD1. CDR1 is ENHRY, CDR2 SYGVKD, per germline. The length of the CDR3 is 12 residues. J was trimmed by 7 bases and V by 6 bases; bases with no gene match: 1. CDR3 in amino acids: CAIRGTGNEQFF. For the CDR3, the DNA is TGTGCCATCAGGGGGACAGGGAATGAGCAGTTCTTC.

The J gene is TRBJ1-1, the V gene TRBV2; D call uncertain. CDR3 length: 12 amino acids. The germline V gene encodes CDR1 SNHLY and CDR2 FYNNEI. Trimming pared 2 bases from V and 4 bases from J, leaving 5 bases between. The CDR3, as DNA: TGTGCCAGCAGTGAAAAGGTCACTGAAGCTTTCTTT. This sequence encodes CASSEKVTEAFF.

J is TRBJ1-1 and V is TRBV5-4; D is undetermined. CDR1 is SGHNT and CDR2 is YYREEE in the germline V gene (reference sequence). V lost 0 bases and J 2 bases, leaving 5 bases between the germline ends. The CDR3 totals 13 residues. For the CDR3, the DNA is TGTGCCAGCAGCTTGGTAACAAACACTGAAGCTTTCTTT. It is translated as CASSLVTNTEAFF.

This chain links TRBV28 with TRBJ1-5; TRBD1 aligns across 7 bases. The CDR3 extends over 15 amino acids. The ends lost 6 bases at V and 5 bases at J; junction bases unmatched: 10. Germline values: CDR1 MDHEN, CDR2 SYDVKM. The CDR3 bases are TGTGCCAGCAGCCCCATCTGGCAGGGGGATCAGCCCCAGCATTTT. Translation gives CASSPIWQGDQPQHF.

J is TRBJ2-7 and V is TRBV5-4, with D maybe TRBD2 (5 bases). Trimming took off 7 bases at V and 3 bases at J, with 8 bases between the two ends. Per germline, CDR1 SGHNT and CDR2 YYREEE (reference sequence). The length of the CDR3 is 11 residues. The chain's CDR3 is CASGTSYEQYF. The CDR3 DNA is TGTGCCAGCGGTACTAGCTACGAGCAGTACTTC.

The chain uses TRBV30 and TRBJ2-7; 7 bases fit TRBD2. V lost 2 bases and J lost 6; bases outside the gene matches: 4. The germline gives CDR1 GTSNPN, CDR2 SVGIG (reference sequence). The CDR3 has 12 residues. CDR3 bases: TGTGCCTGGAGTCCTGCGGGAGCCGAGCAGTACTTC. It codes for CAWSPAGAEQYF.

About this clone: Relative to the germline gene, one junction end is altered; a read error may explain this. The rearrangement uses TRBV7-7 and TRBJ2-4, with D perhaps matching TRBD1 (6 bases). Germline V gives CDR1 SSHAT, CDR2 FNYEAQ (reference sequence). The CDR3 is 15 residues long. CDR3 nucleotide sequence: TGTGCTAGCAGCTTAGGTACAGGGCCCGGGAACATTCAGTACTTC. It translates to CASSLGTGPGNIQYF. The full variable domain, with the rest looked up from reference TRBV7-7 and TRBJ2-4, is GAGVSQSPRYKVTKRGQDVTLRCDPISSHATLYWYQQALGQGPEFLTYFNYEAQPDKSGLPSDRFSAERPEGSISTLTIQRTEQRDSAMYRCASSLGTGPGNIQYFGAGTRLSVL.

This clone has only a few counts. This chain uses TRBV4-2 with TRBJ1-2; D remains unclear. CDR1 LGHNA and CDR2 YNFKEQ come from the germline V gene. This CDR3 has 17 amino acids. With 0 bases removed from V and 0 bases from J, the gap between germline ends came to 14 bases. DNA of the CDR3: TGTGCCAGCAGCCAAGATCAGGTGGCGGCTCCTAACTATGGCTACACCTTC. Translating it yields CASSQDQVAAPNYGYTF.

This clone was counted a single time. The J gene is TRBJ2-1, the V gene TRBV10-2; 13 bases fit TRBD2. The CDR3 runs to 22 residues. V was pared by 0 bases and J by 1 base, with 15 bases of the junction left unmatched. Germline-derived CDR1 and CDR2 are WSHSY and SAAADI. The DNA of the CDR3 is TGCGCCAGCAGTGAGTCACAGGGGGTATCCGGGACTAGCGGGAAATCCTACAATGAGCAGTTCTTC. It encodes CASSESQGVSGTSGKSYNEQFF.

V and J are TRBV28 and TRBJ2-3; 13 nucleotides match TRBD2. The CDR3 covers 16 residues. From germline, CDR1 is MDHEN and CDR2 SYDVKM. V lost 5 bases to trimming and J lost 2 bases; unmatched junction nucleotides: 4. This CDR3 is CASSPGTSGVTDTQYF. The CDR3, as DNA: TGTGCCAGCAGTCCGGGGACTAGCGGGGTCACAGATACGCAGTATTTT.

The chain has TRBV9 and TRBJ2-5; 8 bases fit TRBD2. CDR3 length equals 15 residues. The germline gives CDR1 SGDLS, CDR2 YYNGEE. J was trimmed by 1 base and V by 3 bases; bases with no gene match: 5. CDR3 in DNA: TGTGCCAGCAGCGCTAGCGGGTCCCCCCAAGAGACCCAGTACTTC. It is translated as CASSASGSPQETQYF.

This clone was seen only once. This chain connects TRBV5-1 to TRBJ1-1; 8 nucleotides align to TRBD1. The junction had 11 bases not matched to a gene; V was cut back by 4 bases and J by 6 bases. Looked up from germline, CDR1 is SGHRS and CDR2 is YFSETQ. The CDR3 has 15 residues. This chain's CDR3 is CASSGDRSGLAEAFF. The CDR3 coding sequence is TGCGCCAGCAGCGGGGACAGGTCGGGTTTAGCTGAAGCTTTCTTT.